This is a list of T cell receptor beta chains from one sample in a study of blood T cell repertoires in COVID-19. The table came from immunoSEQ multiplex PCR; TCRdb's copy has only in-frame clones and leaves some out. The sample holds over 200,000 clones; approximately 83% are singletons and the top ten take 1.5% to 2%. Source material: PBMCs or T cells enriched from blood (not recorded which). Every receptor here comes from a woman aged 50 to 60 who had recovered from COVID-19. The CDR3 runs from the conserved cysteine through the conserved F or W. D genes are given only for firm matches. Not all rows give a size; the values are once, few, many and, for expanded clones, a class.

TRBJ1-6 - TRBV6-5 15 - CASSYRQGGNSPLHF
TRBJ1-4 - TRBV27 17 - CASSPSRSRGIREKLFF
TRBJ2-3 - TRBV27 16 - CASSPLAPRGTDTQYF
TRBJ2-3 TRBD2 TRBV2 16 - CASTTQTSGPPDTQYF
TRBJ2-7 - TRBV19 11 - CASMQGYEQYF
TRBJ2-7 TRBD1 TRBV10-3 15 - CATTGGTGGSYEQYF
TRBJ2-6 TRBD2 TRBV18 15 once CASSPTSAGANVLTF
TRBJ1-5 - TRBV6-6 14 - CASILGGGNQPQHF
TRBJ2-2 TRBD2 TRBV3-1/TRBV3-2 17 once CASSQDGLAENTGELFF
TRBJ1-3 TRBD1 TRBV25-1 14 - CASSVTGPRNTIYF
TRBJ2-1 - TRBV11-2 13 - CASRPSLYNEQFF
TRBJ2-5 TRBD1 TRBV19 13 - CASSGQGMETQYF
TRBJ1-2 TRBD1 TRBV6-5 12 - CASRGTGDGYTF
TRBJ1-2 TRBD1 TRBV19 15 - CASGTGVPHRYGYTF
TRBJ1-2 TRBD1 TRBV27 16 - CASGPGQGLPNYGYTF
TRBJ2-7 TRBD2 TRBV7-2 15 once CASSLVPAGVGEQYF
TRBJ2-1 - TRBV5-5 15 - CASSSSPGAYNEQFF
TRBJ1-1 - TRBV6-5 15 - CASSSGQSGSAEAFF
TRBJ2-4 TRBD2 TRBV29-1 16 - CSVEGLAGGVKNIQYF
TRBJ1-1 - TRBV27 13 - CASSYGGNTEAFF
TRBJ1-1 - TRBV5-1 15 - CASSLDPGKATEAFF
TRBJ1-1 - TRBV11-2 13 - CASSEPTDTEAFF
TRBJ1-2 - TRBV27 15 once CASSSMGNFNYGYTF
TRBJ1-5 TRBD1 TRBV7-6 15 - CASSRGTGGAQPQHF
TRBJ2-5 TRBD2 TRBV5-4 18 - CASSTRTSGRAGQETQYF
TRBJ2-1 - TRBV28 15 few CASSPPSGTYNEQFF
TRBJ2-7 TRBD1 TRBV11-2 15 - CASSRGTGSSYEQYF
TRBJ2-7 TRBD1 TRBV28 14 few CASSLTGQNYEQYF
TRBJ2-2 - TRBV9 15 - CASSVASVNTGELFF
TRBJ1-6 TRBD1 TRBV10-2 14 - CASKLGQYNSPLHF
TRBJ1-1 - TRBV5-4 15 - CASSFSGGAYTEAFF
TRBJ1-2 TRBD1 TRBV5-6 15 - CASSTPGGRIYGYTF
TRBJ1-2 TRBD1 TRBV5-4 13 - CASTTGENYGYTF
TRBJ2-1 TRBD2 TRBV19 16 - CASSPGTSGTMNEQFF
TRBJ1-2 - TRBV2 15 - CASSESPGRNYGYTF
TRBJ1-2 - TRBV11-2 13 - CASSLGRGWGYTF
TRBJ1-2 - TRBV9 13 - CASSSSPLDGYTF
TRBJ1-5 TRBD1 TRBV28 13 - CASRDRGNQPQHF
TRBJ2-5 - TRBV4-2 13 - CASSPGLQETQYF
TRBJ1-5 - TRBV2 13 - CATTGSLSQPQHF
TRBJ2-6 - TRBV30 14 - CAWSGFSGANVLTF
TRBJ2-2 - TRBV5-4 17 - CASSLVRSGRWAGELFF
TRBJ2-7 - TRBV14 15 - CASIPTGSWSYEQYF
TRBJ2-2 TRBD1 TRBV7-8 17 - CASSLGRTGFPTGELFF
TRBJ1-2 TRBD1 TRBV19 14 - CASSRDRGNYGYTF
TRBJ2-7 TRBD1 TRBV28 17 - CASSPGTGELDFYEQYF
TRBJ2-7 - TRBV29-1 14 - CSVASNRDSYEQYF
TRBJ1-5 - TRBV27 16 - CASSFSSPYGNQPQHF
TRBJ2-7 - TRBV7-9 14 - CASSLVARTYEQYF